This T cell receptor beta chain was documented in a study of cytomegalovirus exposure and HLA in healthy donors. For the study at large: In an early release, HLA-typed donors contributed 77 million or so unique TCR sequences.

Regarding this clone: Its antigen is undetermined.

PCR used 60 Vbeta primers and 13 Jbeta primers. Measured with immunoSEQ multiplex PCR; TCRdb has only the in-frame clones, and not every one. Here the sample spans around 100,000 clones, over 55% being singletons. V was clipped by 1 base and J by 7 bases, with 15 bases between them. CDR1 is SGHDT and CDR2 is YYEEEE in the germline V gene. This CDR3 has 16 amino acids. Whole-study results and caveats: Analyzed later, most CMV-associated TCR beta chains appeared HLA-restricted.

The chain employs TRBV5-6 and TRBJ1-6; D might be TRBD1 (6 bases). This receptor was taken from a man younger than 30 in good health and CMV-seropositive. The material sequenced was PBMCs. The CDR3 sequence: CASSLYSQGTNSPLHF. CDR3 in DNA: TGTGCCAGCAGCTTGTATTCACAGGGAACAAATTCACCCCTCCACTTT.